This T cell receptor beta chain was captured in a study of Ad26.COV2.S vaccination and SARS-CoV-2 variants. Findings and limits, study-wide: Whether participants received vaccine or placebo, their non-spike TCR breadth was similar.

Treatment: around 19 received Ad26.COV2.S at low or high dose, single or two shots; about 5 received placebo; per-sample allocation not given. Specimens were obtained on day 63 following the first vaccine or placebo injection. An Ad26 vector that expressed Wuhan-strain SARS-CoV-2 spike constituted the vaccine. To note about this clone: Antigen specificity is unknown.

Here immunoSEQ multiplex PCR was the method, and the copy in TCRdb shows in-frame clones only, minus some. This repertoire shows around 300,000 clones, 85% to 90% found once; its top ten account for 5%. The CDR3 sequence is 14 residues long. Germline V gene data show CDR1 as LNHDA and CDR2 as SQIVND (reference sequence). V lost 4 bases and J lost 4; bases outside the gene matches: 5. The receptor was derived from a person aged 18 to 65 who received the Ad26.COV2.S COVID-19 vaccine or a placebo. The sequencing used peripheral blood, collected in a trial of Ad26.COV2.S vaccine versus placebo. The chain joins TRBV19 to TRBJ1-2, with 8 bases that match TRBD1. The CDR3: CASSTTGDRYGYTF. The CDR3, as DNA: TGTGCCAGTAGTACGACAGGGGATCGCTATGGCTACACCTTC.